This T cell receptor beta chain was found in a study of patients and donors after allogeneic stem cell transplantation. TCRdb reprocessed the RT-PCR reads with MiXCR, giving one entry per CDR3 protein. The sample consists of 30,000 or so distinct CDR3 sequences, about 6.5% of them appearing once. This clonotype was recorded many times. Germline CDR1 reads LGHDT; CDR2 reads YNNKEL (reference sequence). The CDR3 consists of 15 residues. The ends lost 5 bases at V and 2 bases at J; junction bases unmatched: 6. The origin of this receptor is a human donor who was either an allogeneic HSCT recipient or a stem cell or donor lymphocyte infusion donor (not recorded which). It is not recorded whose cells these are; they may come from a transplant donor. The gene calls are TRBV3-1 and TRBJ2-3; 8 bases map to TRBD2. The sample taken for sequencing was blood, either unsorted or a sorted T cell fraction (not recorded which). CDR3 loop: CASSYRSGITDTQYF. Written as DNA, the CDR3 is TGTGCCAGCAGCTACCGTAGCGGGATCACAGATACGCAGTATTTT.